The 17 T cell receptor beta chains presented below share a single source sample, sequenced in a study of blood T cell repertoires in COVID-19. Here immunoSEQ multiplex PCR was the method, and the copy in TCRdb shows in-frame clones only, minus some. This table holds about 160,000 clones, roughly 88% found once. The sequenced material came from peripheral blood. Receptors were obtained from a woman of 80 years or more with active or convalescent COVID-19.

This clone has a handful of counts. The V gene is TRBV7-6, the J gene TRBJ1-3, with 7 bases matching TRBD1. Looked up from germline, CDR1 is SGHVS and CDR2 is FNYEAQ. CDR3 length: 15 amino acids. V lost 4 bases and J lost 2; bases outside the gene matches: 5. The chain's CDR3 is CASSSQQGPGNTIYF. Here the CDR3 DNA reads TGTGCCAGCAGCTCACAACAGGGGCCTGGAAACACCATATATTTT.

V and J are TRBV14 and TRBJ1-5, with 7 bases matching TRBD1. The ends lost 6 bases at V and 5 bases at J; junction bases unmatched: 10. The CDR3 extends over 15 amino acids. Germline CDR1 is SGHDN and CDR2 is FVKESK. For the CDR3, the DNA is TGTGCCAGCAGGTCTTACCGGGACAGCTATCAGCCCCAGCATTTT. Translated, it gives CASRSYRDSYQPQHF.

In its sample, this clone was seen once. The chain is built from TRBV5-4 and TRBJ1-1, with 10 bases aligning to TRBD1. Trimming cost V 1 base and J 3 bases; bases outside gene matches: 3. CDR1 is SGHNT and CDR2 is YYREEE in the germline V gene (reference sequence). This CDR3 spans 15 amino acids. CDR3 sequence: CASSLPGQGDTEAFF. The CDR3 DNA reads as TGTGCCAGCAGCTTGCCCGGACAGGGGGACACTGAAGCTTTCTTT.

The CDR3 DNA reads as TGTGCCAGCAGCCCCGGACAGGGCAGGTCAGAAAAACTGTTTTTT. Translation: CASSPGQGRSEKLFF. The gene calls are TRBV7-3 and TRBJ1-4, with 8 bases matching TRBD1. The CDR3 has 15 residues. Germline CDR1 is SGHTA and CDR2 is FQGTGA. The ends lost 5 bases at V and 8 bases at J; junction bases unmatched: 10. Full variable domain (missing parts from reference TRBV7-3 and TRBJ1-4): GAGVSQTPSNKVTEKGKYVELRCDPISGHTALYWYRQSLGQGPEFLIYFQGTGAADDSGLPNDRFFAVRPEGSVSTLKIQRTERGDSAVYLCASSPGQGRSEKLFFGSGTQLSVL.

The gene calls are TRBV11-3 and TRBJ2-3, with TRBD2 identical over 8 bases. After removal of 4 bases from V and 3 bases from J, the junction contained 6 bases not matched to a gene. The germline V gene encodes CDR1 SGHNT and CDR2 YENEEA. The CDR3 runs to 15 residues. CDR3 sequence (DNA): TGTGCCAGCAGCTCCGGGACTAGTTCGACAGATACGCAGTATTTT. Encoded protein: CASSSGTSSTDTQYF.

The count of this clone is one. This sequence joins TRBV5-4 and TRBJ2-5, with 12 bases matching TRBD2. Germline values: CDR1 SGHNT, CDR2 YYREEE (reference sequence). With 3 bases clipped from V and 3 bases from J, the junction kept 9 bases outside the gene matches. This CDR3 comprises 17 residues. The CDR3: CASSYQPASGGEETQYF. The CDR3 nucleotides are TGTGCCAGCAGCTACCAACCGGCTAGCGGGGGGGAAGAGACCCAGTACTTC.

The CDR3 DNA is TGTGCCAGCAGCCATCCGGGACAGCCCTACGAGCAGTACTTC. Its translation: CASSHPGQPYEQYF. The rearrangement joins TRBV5-4 to TRBJ2-7; 7 bases align to TRBD1. The J segment lost 2 bases and the V segment lost 4 bases, leaving 6 bases of the junction unmatched. This CDR3 has 14 amino acids. Germline V gene data show CDR1 as SGHNT and CDR2 as YYREEE (reference sequence).

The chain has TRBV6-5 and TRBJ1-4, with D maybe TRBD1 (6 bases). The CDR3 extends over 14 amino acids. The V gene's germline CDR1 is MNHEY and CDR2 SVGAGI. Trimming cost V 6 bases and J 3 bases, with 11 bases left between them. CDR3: CASRYTGSNEKLFF. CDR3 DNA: TGTGCCAGCAGATATACAGGGTCTAATGAAAAACTGTTTTTT.

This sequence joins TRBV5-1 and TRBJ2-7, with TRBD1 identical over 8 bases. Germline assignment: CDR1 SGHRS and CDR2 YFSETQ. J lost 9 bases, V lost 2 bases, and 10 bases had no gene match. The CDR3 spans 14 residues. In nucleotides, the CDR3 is TGCGCCAGCAGCTTCCACGACAGGGGTGATGGGCAGTACTTC. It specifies CASSFHDRGDGQYF. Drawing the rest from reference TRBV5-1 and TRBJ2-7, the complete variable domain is KAGVTQTPRYLIKTRGQQVTLSCSPISGHRSVSWYQQTPGQGLQFLFEYFSETQRNKGNFPGRFSGRQFSNSRSEMNVSTLELGDSALYLCASSFHDRGDGQYFGPGTRLTVT.

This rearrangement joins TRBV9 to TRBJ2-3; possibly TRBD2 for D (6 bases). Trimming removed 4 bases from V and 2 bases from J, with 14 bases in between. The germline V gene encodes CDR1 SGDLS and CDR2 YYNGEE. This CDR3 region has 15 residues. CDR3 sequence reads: CASSLSWGVTDTQYF. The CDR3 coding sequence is TGTGCCAGCAGCCTGTCGTGGGGGGTCACAGATACGCAGTATTTT.

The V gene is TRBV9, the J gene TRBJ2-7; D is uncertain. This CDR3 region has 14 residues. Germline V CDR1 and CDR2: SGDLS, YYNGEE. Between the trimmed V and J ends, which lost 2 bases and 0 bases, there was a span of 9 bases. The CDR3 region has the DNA TGTGCCAGCAGCGTCTCCCTCAGCTCCTACGAGCAGTACTTC. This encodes CASSVSLSSYEQYF.

The CDR3 DNA follows: TGTGCCAGCAGGCTTGACAGATACATGAACACTGAAGCTTTCTTT. This gives the protein CASRLDRYMNTEAFF. The chain carries TRBV11-2 and TRBJ1-1; tentative D call: TRBD1 (5 bases). The CDR3 runs to 15 residues. In germline, CDR1 is SGHAT, CDR2 FQNNGV. V shed 6 bases and J shed 0 bases, with 14 bases lying between them.

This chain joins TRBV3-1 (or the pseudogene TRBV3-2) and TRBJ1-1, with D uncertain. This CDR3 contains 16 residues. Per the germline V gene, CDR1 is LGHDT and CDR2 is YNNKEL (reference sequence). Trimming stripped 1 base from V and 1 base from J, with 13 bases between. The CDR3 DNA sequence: TGTGCCAGCAGCCAAGCCCCCGTGAGGTGGAACACTGAAGCTTTCTTT. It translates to CASSQAPVRWNTEAFF.

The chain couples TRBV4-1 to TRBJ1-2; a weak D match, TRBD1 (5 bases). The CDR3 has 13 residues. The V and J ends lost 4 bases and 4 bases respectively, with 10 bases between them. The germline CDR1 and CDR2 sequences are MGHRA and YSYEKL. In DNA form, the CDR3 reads TGCGCCAGCAGCCTCAGGGAAGGCTATGGCTACACCTTC. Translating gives CASSLREGYGYTF.

The CDR3 here is CASSLGGKGGYGYTF. The CDR3 nucleotides are TGTGCCAGCAGCTTAGGTGGAAAGGGAGGCTATGGCTACACCTTC. This rearrangement joins TRBV7-2 to TRBJ1-2; no clear D. The ends were cut back, 1 base at V and 4 bases at J, with 13 bases in the middle. Germline CDR1 is SGHTA and CDR2 is FQGNSA. The CDR3 has 15 residues.

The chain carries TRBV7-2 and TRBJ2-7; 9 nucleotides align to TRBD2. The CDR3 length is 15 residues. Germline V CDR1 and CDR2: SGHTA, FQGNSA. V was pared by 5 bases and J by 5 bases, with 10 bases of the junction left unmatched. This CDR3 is CASSNNLAGWDEQYF. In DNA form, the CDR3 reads TGTGCCAGCAGCAACAACCTAGCGGGGTGGGACGAGCAGTACTTC. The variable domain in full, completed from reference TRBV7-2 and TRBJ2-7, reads GAGVSQSPSNKVTEKGKDVELRCDPISGHTALYWYRQSLGQGLEFLIYFQGNSAPDKSGLPSDRFSAERTGGSVSTLTIQRTQQEDSAVYLCASSNNLAGWDEQYFGPGTRLTVT.

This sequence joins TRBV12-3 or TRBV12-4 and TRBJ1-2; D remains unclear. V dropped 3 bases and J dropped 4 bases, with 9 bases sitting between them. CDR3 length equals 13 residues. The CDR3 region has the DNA TGTGCCAGCAGTTTCGACTCGATCTATGGCTACACCTTC. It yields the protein CASSFDSIYGYTF.